Listed below are T cell receptor beta chains from one sample, sequenced in a study of shared clonotypes between healthy human individuals. Assay: immunoSEQ multiplex PCR; the TCRdb copy retains only in-frame clones and omits some. The sample comprises over 150,000 clones, over 50% of which are singletons, and about 10% rests with the top ten. Material for sequencing was memory CD4+ T cells sorted from blood. The receptors were gathered from a man aged 25 to 40 in good health. CDR3s include the opening cysteine and the closing phenylalanine or tryptophan. D genes are given only for firm matches. The size of a clone is reported for some rows only, either as once, few or many, or as a class for expanded clones.

v_gene	abundance	d_gene	j_gene	CDR3aa	CDR3nt
TRBV7-3	NA	NA	TRBJ2-7	CASSFQGGGPYEQYF	TGTGCCAGCAGCTTTCAGGGAGGGGGACCCTACGAGCAGTACTTC
TRBV21-1	NA	NA	TRBJ2-2	CASSRNRVVGELFF	TGTGCCAGCAGCCGTAACAGGGTAGTCGGGGAGCTGTTTTTT
TRBV18	NA	TRBD2	TRBJ2-7	CASSSGLAVYEQYF	TGTGCCAGCTCATCCGGACTAGCGGTCTACGAGCAGTACTTC
TRBV29-1	NA	NA	TRBJ2-7	CSGSTAAPYEQYF	TGCAGCGGAAGTACAGCTGCACCCTACGAGCAGTACTTC
TRBV19	NA	NA	TRBJ2-5	CASSIWTSTPETQYF	TGTGCCAGTAGTATATGGACCTCGACCCCAGAGACCCAGTACTTC
TRBV10-3	NA	NA	TRBJ2-4	CAISESWGGQDF	TGTGCCATCAGTGAGTCTTGGGGGGGACAGGACTTC
TRBV12-5	NA	TRBD2	TRBJ2-3	CASGLGTSGTHTQYF	TGTGCTAGTGGTTTAGGGACTAGCGGGACCCATACGCAGTATTTT
TRBV27	NA	TRBD2	TRBJ2-1	CASSLLERGYNEQFF	TGTGCCAGCAGTTTATTGGAGCGGGGTTACAATGAGCAGTTCTTC
TRBV27	NA	NA	TRBJ1-2	CASSLSSGRNIGGYTF	TGTGCCAGCAGTTTAAGTAGTGGCAGAAATATAGGTGGCTACACCTTC
TRBV6-1	once	NA	TRBJ2-2	CATKRTGELFF	TGTGCCACTAAGAGGACCGGGGAGCTGTTTTTT
TRBV27	NA	TRBD1	TRBJ1-3	CASSQYRGSGNTIYF	TGTGCCAGCAGCCAATACAGGGGCTCTGGAAACACCATATATTTT
TRBV6-1	NA	TRBD1	TRBJ2-1	CASRQTGYNEQFF	TGTGCCAGCAGACAGACAGGGTACAATGAGCAGTTCTTC
TRBV18	few	NA	TRBJ1-5	CASSPIRGEPQHF	TGTGCCAGCTCACCGATTAGGGGGGAGCCCCAGCATTTT
TRBV11-2	NA	NA	TRBJ2-5	CASSSAQTQYF	TGTGCCAGCAGCTCCGCACAGACCCAGTACTTC
TRBV5-6	NA	TRBD2	TRBJ2-7	CASSSLAGSYEQYF	TGTGCCAGCAGCTCGCTAGCGGGCTCCTACGAGCAGTACTTC
TRBV14	NA	TRBD2	TRBJ2-5	CASSQDGRRVLREVQETQYF	TGTGCCAGCAGCCAAGATGGGAGAAGGGTCTTGCGGGAGGTCCAAGAGACCCAGTACTTC
TRBV10-2	NA	TRBD2	TRBJ2-2	CASRGLAGETGELFF	TGCGCCAGCAGGGGTTTAGCGGGAGAGACCGGGGAGCTGTTTTTT
TRBV7-8	few	NA	TRBJ2-5	CASSRSQETQYF	TGTGCCAGCAGCCGGTCCCAAGAGACCCAGTACTTC
TRBV29-1	NA	NA	TRBJ2-2	CSPQGYGELFF	TGCAGCCCACAGGGTTACGGGGAGCTGTTTTTT
TRBV7-2	NA	NA	TRBJ2-1	CASSLSRDNEQFF	TGTGCCAGCAGCTTAAGCCGAGACAATGAGCAGTTCTTC
TRBV19	NA	NA	TRBJ2-7	CASSLSGDSYEQYF	TGTGCCAGTAGTCTATCAGGGGACTCCTACGAGCAGTACTTC
TRBV19	NA	TRBD1	TRBJ2-3	CATSPTGTGWDTQYF	TGTGCCACCAGCCCGACCGGGACAGGGTGGGATACGCAGTATTTT
TRBV5-4	few	NA	TRBJ2-7	CASSVGLAPTEQYF	TGTGCCAGCAGCGTGGGGTTAGCTCCTACCGAGCAGTACTTC
TRBV14	NA	TRBD2	TRBJ2-2	CASSRKYGSGSGDTGELFF	TGTGCCAGCAGCCGAAAATACGGTAGCGGGAGTGGTGACACCGGGGAGCTGTTTTTT